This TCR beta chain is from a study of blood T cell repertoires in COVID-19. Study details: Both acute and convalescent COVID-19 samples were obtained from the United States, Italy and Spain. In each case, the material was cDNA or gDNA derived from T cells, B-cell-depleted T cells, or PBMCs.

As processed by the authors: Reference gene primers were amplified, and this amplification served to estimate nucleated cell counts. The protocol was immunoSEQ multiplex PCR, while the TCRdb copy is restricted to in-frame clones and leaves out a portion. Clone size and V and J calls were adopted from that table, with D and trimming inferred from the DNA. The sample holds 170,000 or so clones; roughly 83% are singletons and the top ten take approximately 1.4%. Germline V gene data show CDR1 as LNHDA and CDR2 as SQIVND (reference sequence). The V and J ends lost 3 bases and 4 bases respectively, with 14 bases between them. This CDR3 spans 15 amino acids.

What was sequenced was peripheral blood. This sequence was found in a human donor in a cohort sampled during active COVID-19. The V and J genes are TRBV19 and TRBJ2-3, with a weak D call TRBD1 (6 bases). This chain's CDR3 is CASSILAGAADTQYF. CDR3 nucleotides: TGTGCCAGTAGTATCCTCGCAGGGGCGGCAGATACGCAGTATTTT. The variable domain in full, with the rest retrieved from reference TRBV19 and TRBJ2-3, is DGGITQSPKYLFRKEGQNVTLSCEQNLNHDAMYWYRQDPGQGLRLIYYSQIVNDFQKGDIAEGYSVSREKKESFPLTVTSAQKNPTAFYLCASSILAGAADTQYFGPGTRLTVL.